This T cell receptor (beta chain) was sequenced during a study of cytotoxic CD8 clonotypes in ibrutinib-treated CLL (dated by TCRdb to the early 2020s). At the level of the whole study: The cohort had 11 to 12 relapsed/refractory and under 16 treatment-naive patients; under 18 were IGHV unmutated. On average, each sample had roughly 250,000 productive templates and 100,000 or so productive rearrangements. The response samples were drawn at a median of roughly twelve months into treatment, with a range of about 6 to 36 months. Partial responses were observed in approximately 24 patients and complete responses in 2; after a median follow-up of around 68 months, remission was maintained in 14 patients and progression was observed in about twelve. All remission and progressive disease samples were collected while patients were still receiving ibrutinib. Of the 85 to 95 participants in the trial, about 25 had longitudinal samples available. Cryopreserved peripheral blood mononuclear cells were obtained before treatment, at response, and at either sustained remission or disease progression. The full study reports these points: Clonality increased at ibrutinib response, stayed stable in sustained remission, and fell back toward baseline at progression. Public clonotypes were rare and either shrank or stayed stable during treatment, and the rise in clonality at ibrutinib response reflected expansion of private clonotypes. Sampling times were not matched between patients in sustained remission and patients whose disease was progressing, and lymph node repertoires were not examined. Baseline clonality was found to be higher than that of age-matched healthy donors and was strongly correlated with circulating CD8+ T-cell counts.

In the paper's terms, the time point label means: around 2 years on ibrutinib. For TCR beta library preparation, 1.5 to 2 micrograms of genomic DNA were isolated from cryopreserved PBMCs. Longitudinal blood samples from CLL patients on ibrutinib monotherapy underwent high-throughput TCR beta sequencing. The patients were enrolled in a single-center, open-label phase 2 trial of ibrutinib monotherapy. Trimming at the junction amounts to 4 bases on V and 0 bases on J, and the germline ends lie 19 bases apart. The CDR3 goes from the cysteine to the phenylalanine over 18 residues. The only DNA kept is the CDR3, 54 bases in frame from the first base. CDR1 and CDR2 are read off the germline V gene as KGHSH and LQKENI. With respect to this clone: The target of this receptor is not known. Base qualities are not recorded, but no much larger clone differs from it by a single base.

Each clonotype received, on average, about 9.7x coverage in deep resolution sequencing performed on a MiSeq, where the target depth lay between 1 in 1 million and 1 in 200,000 T cells. The immunoSEQ hsTCRB Kit was used to generate the TCR beta libraries. The original methods were these. The data were analyzed with ImmunoSEQ Analyzer and ImmunoSEQ Data Assistant, and V, D and J gene assignments followed IMGT definitions. Clonality, which ranges from 0 to 1, was calculated as one minus the normalized Shannon entropy of productive rearrangement frequencies. Only overrepresented clonotypes making up at least 0.05% of the repertoire of each patient were included in the public clonotype analysis. Around 12 age-matched healthy donor repertoires from immuneACCESS were used as controls for clonality. TCRdb re-hosts the immuneACCESS table, in-frame sequences only. Its copies lack some clones; in the studies checked, an unresolved V gene accounts for under half of them, and the cause for the rest is not known. V and J calls and clone size are copied from that table; D and trimming were computed from the DNA. Counted in this sample were 60,000 to 95,000 clones; roughly 83% of them appeared once. Of the sample, roughly 35% falls within the top ten clones.

The sequence is built from TRBV18 and TRBJ1-3, and possibly TRBD1, on 6 matching bases. The TCR comes from a human donor with chronic lymphocytic leukemia. The sample consisted of PBMCs, taken after 24 months of ibrutinib treatment. The nucleotide sequence reads as follows: TGTGCCAGCTCACGTGTTGAGGGGGGCCTCAGCTCTGGAAACACCATATATTTT. It is translated as CASSRVEGGLSSGNTIYF.